This T cell receptor beta chain derives from a study of a mutant IDH1 vaccine in newly diagnosed glioma. Only in-frame clones appear in the TCRdb table, and some are missing; sequencing was by immunoSEQ multiplex PCR. Of 35,000 to 45,000 clones in the sample, 75% to 90% were seen once. Time point denoted: week 35, safety follow-up. A single vaccine dose contained 300 ug of mutant IDH1 20-mer peptide, and topical imiquimod was used with it. CDR1 and CDR2 (germline): SGHTS, YDEGEE. V lost 2 bases to trimming and J lost 4 bases, with 7 bases between them. The CDR3 consists of 12 residues. Remarks on this clone: Antigen specificity is unknown.

This chain joins TRBV5-8 and TRBJ2-7; D might be TRBD1 (5 bases). Sequences were derived from PBMCs, sampled from a glioma patient whose treatment included an IDH1 peptide vaccine. The receptor comes from a man in his forties with glioma. CDR3 DNA: TGTGCCAGCAGCTTCGACAGTTACGAGCAGTACGTC. Translated, it gives CASSFDSYEQYV.